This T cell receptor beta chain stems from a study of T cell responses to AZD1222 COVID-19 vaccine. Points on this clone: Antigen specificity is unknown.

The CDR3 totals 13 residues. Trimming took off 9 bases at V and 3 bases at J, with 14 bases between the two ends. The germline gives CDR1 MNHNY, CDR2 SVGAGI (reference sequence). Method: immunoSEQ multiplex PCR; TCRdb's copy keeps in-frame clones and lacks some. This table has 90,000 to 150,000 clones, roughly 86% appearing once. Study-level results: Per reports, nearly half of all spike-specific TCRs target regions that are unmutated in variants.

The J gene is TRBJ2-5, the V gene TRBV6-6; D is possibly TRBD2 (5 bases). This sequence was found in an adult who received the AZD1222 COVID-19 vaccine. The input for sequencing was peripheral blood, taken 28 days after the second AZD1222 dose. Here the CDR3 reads CASSRERKETQYF. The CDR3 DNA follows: TGTGCCAGTTCGAGGGAGAGAAAAGAGACCCAGTACTTC.